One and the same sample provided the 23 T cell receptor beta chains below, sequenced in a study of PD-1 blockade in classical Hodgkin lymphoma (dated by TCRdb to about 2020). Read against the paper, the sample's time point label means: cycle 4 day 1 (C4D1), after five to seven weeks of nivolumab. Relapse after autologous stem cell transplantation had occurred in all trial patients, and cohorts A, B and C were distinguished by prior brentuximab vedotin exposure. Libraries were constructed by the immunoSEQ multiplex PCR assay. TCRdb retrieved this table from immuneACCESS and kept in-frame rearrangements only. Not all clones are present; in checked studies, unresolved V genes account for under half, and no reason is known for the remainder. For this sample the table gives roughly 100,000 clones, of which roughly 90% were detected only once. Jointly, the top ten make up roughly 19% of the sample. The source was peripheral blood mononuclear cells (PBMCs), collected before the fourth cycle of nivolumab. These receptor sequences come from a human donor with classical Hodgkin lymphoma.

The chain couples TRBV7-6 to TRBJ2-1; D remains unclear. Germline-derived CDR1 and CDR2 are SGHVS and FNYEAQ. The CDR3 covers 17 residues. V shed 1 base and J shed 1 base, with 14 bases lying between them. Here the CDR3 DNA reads TGTGCCAGCAGCTTAGTTGTTGGGATTGGATCCTACAATGAGCAGTTCTTC. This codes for CASSLVVGIGSYNEQFF.

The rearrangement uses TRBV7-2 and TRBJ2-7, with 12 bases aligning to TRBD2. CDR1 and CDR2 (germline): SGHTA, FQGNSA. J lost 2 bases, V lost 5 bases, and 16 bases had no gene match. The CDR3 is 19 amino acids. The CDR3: CASSLGTGTSGPETYEQYF. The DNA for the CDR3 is TGTGCCAGCAGCCTTGGAACCGGGACTAGCGGGCCCGAGACCTACGAGCAGTACTTC.

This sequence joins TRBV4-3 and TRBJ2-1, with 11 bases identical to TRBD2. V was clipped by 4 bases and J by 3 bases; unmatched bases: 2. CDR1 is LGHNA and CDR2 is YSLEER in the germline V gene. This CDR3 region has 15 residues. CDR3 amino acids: CASSPTSGSYNEQFF. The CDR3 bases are TGCGCCAGCAGCCCAACTAGCGGGAGCTACAATGAGCAGTTCTTC.

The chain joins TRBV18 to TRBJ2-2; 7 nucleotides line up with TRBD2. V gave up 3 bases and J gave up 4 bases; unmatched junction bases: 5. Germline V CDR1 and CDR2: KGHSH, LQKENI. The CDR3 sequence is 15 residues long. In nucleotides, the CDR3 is TGTGCCAGCTCACCTCTAGCGGATTCCACCGGGGAGCTGTTTTTT. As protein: CASSPLADSTGELFF. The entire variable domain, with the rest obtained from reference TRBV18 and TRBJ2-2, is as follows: NAGVMQNPRHLVRRRGQEARLRCSPMKGHSHVYWYRQLPEEGLKFMVYLQKENIIDESGMPKERFSAEFPKEGPSILRIQQVVRGDSAAYFCASSPLADSTGELFFGEGSRLTVL.

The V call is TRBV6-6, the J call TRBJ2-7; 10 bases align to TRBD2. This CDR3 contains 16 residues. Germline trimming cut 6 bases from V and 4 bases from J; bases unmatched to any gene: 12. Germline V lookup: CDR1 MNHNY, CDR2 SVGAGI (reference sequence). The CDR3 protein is CASSPSQAGGPYEQYF. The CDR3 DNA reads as TGTGCCAGCAGCCCTAGCCAAGCGGGAGGGCCTTACGAGCAGTACTTC.

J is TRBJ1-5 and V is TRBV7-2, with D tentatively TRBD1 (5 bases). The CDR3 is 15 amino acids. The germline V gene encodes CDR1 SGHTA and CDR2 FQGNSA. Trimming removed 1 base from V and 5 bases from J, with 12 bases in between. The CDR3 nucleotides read TGTGCCAGCAGCTTAGGTCAGGGTTACTATCAGCCCCAGCATTTT. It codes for CASSLGQGYYQPQHF.

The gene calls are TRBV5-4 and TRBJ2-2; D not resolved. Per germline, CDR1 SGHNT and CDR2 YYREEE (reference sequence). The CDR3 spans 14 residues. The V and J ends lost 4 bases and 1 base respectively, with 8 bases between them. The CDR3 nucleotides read TGTGCCAGCAGCGTGACGAGGAACACCGGGGAGCTGTTTTTT. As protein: CASSVTRNTGELFF.

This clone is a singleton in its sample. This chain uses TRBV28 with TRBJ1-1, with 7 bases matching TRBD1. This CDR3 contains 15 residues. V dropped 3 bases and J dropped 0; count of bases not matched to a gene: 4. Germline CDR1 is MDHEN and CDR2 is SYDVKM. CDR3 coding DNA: TGTGCCAGCAGTTTCCGGGGACAGTTGAACACTGAAGCTTTCTTT. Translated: CASSFRGQLNTEAFF.

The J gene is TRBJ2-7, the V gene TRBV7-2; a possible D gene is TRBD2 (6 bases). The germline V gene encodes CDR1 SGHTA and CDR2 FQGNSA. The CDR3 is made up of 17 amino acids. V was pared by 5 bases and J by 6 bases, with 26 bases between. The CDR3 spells CASSPNPALAGSSEQYF. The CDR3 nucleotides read TGTGCCAGCAGCCCCAACCCCGCGCTTGCGGGGAGTAGCGAGCAGTACTTC.

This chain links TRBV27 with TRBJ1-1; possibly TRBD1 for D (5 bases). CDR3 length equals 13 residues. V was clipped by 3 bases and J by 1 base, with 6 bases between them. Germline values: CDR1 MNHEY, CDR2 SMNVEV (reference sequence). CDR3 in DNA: TGTGCCAGCAGTTTCACAGGGAACACTGAAGCTTTCTTT. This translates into CASSFTGNTEAFF.

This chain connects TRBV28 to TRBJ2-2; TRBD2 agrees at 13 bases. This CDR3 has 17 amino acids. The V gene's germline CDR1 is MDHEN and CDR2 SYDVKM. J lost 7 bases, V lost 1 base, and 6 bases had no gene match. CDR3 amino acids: CASSLFGTSGTDGELFF. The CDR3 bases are TGTGCCAGCAGTTTATTTGGGACTAGCGGGACCGACGGGGAGCTGTTTTTT. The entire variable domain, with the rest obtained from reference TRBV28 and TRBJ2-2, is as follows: DVKVTQSSRYLVKRTGEKVFLECVQDMDHENMFWYRQDPGLGLRLIYFSYDVKMKEKGDIPEGYSVSREKKERFSLILESASTNQTSMYLCASSLFGTSGTDGELFFGEGSRLTVL.

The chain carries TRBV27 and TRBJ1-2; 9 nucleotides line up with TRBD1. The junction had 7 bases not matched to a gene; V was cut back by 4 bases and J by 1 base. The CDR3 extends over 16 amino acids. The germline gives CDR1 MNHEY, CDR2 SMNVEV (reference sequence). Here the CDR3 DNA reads TGTGCCAGCAGTTCGTTGGACAGGGGCCTTAACTATGGCTACACCTTC. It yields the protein CASSSLDRGLNYGYTF.

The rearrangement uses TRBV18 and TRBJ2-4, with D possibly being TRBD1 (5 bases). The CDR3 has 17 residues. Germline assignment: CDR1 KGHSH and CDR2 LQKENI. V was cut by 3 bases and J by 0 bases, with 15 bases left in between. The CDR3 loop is CASSPETELLAKNIQYF. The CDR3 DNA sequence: TGTGCCAGCTCACCCGAGACAGAATTACTAGCCAAAAACATTCAGTACTTC.

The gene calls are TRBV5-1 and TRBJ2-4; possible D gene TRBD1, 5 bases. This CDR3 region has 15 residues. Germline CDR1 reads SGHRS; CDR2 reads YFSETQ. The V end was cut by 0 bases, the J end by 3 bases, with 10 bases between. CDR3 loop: CASSLAGQGKNIQYF. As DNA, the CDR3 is TGCGCCAGCAGCTTGGCTGGCCAGGGCAAAAACATTCAGTACTTC.

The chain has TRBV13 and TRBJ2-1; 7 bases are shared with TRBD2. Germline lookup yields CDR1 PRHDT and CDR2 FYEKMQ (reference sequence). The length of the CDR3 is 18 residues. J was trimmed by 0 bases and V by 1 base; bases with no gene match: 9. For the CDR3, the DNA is TGTGCCAGCAGCTTAGATTACTCGCTAGCGGCCTCCTACAATGAGCAGTTCTTC. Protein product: CASSLDYSLAASYNEQFF. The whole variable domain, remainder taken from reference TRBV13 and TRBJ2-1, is AAGVIQSPRHLIKEKRETATLKCYPIPRHDTVYWYQQGPGQDPQFLISFYEKMQSDKGSIPDRFSAQQFSDYHSELNMSSLELGDSALYFCASSLDYSLAASYNEQFFGPGTRLTVL.

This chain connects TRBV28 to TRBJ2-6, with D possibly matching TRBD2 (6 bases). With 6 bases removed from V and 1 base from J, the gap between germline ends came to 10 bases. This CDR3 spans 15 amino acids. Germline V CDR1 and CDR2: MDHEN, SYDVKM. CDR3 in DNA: TGTGCCAGCAGGCCCCGGGGGTCTGGGGCCAACGTCCTGACTTTC. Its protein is CASRPRGSGANVLTF.

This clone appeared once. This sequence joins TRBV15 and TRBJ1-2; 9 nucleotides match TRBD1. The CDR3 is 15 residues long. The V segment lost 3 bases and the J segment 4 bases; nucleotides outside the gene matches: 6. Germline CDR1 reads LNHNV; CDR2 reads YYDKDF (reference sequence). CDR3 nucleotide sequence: TGTGCCACCAGCAGGAAAGGGACAGGGATCTATGGCTACACCTTC. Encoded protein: CATSRKGTGIYGYTF. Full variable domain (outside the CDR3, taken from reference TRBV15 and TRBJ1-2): DAMVIQNPRYQVTQFGKPVTLSCSQTLNHNVMYWYQQKSSQAPKLLFHYYDKDFNNEADTPDNFQSRRPNTSFCFLDIRSPGLGDTAMYLCATSRKGTGIYGYTFGSGTRLTVV.

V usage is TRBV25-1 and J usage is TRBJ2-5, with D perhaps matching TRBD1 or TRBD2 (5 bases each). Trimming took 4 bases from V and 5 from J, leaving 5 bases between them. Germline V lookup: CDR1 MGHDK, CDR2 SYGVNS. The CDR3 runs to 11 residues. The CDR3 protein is CASSGGETQYF. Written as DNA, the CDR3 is TGTGCCAGCAGTGGGGGGGAGACCCAGTACTTC.

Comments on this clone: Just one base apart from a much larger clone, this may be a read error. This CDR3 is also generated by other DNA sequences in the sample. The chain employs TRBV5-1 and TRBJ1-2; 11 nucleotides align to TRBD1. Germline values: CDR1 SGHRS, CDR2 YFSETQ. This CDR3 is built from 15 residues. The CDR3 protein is CASSSDPGTGGGYTF. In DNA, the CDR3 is TGCGCCAGCAGCTCCGACCCCGGGACAGGGGGAGGCTACACCTTT.

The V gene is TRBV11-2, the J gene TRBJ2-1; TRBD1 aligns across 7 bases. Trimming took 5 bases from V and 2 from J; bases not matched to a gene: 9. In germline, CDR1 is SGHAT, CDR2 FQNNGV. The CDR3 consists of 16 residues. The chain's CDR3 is CASSRIPGQTYNEQFF. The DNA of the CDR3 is TGTGCCAGCAGCCGTATCCCGGGACAGACCTACAATGAGCAGTTCTTC.

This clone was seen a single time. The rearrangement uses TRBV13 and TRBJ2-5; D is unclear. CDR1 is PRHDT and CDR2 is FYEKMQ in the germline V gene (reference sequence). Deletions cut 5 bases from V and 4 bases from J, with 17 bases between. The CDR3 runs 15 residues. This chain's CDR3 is CASSPRSAEIETQYF. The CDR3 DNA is TGTGCCAGCAGCCCGCGGAGCGCGGAGATAGAGACCCAGTACTTC.

CDR3: CASSYQGVRYGYTF. Here the CDR3 DNA reads TGTGCCAGCAGCTATCAGGGCGTACGCTATGGCTACACCTTC. This chain connects TRBV7-8 to TRBJ1-2; D is perhaps TRBD1 (5 bases). CDR1 SGHVS and CDR2 FQNEAQ come from the germline V gene. This CDR3 is built from 14 residues. Trimming took 4 bases from V and 4 from J, leaving 13 bases between them.

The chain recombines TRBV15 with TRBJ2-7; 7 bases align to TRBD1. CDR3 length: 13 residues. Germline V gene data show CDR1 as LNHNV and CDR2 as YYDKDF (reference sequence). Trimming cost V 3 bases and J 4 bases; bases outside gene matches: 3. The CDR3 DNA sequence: TGTGCCACCAGCAGGACAGGGCCTTACGAGCAGTACTTC. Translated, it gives CATSRTGPYEQYF.